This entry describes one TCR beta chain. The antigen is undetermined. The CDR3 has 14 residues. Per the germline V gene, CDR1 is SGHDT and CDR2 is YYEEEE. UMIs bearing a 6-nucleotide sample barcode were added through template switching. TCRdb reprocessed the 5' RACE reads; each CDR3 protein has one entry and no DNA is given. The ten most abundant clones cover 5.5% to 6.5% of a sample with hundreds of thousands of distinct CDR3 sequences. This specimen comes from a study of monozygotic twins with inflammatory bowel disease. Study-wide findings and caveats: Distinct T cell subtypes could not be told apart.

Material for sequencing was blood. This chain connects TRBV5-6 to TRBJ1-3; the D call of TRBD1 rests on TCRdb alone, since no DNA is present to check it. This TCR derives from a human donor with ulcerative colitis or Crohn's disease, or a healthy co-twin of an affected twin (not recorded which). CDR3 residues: CASSLVGPGNTIYF.